The 20 T cell receptor beta chains below come from one sample, sequenced in a study of CD8 T cells in Susac syndrome. Random hexamers primed reverse transcription of about 0.5 to 1 ug RNA. A single record per CDR3 protein comes from TCRdb applying MiXCR to the immunoSEQ multiplex PCR reads. Here the sample spans 200,000 to 250,000 distinct CDR3 sequences, around 93% being singletons. Material for sequencing was CD4+ T cells from PBMCs. Every receptor here comes from a human donor with multiple sclerosis.

This chain connects TRBV30 to TRBJ1-5; D gene ambiguous. Trimming stripped 0 bases from V and 5 bases from J, with 8 bases between. The V gene's germline CDR1 is GTSNPN and CDR2 SVGIG (reference sequence). This CDR3 has 13 amino acids. The CDR3 sequence is CAWSVLGDQPQHF. The CDR3 nucleotides read TGTGCCTGGAGTGTACTCGGGGATCAGCCCCAGCATTTT.

The CDR3 region is CASRNRDNQETQYF. CDR3 coding DNA: TGCGCCAGCAGAAACCGGGACAACCAAGAGACCCAGTACTTC. V is TRBV23-1 and J is TRBJ2-5; D perhaps matches TRBD1 (6 bases). TRBV23-1 has ORF status, its function being uncertain. V shed 6 bases and J shed 0 bases, with 11 bases lying between them. The CDR3 contains 14 residues.

The chain combines TRBV5-1 with TRBJ2-1, with 8 nucleotides matching TRBD2. This CDR3 has 15 amino acids. Germline CDR1 SGHRS, CDR2 YFSETQ. After removal of 2 bases from V and 7 bases from J, the junction contained 8 bases not matched to a gene. CDR3 amino acids: CASSLPGTSTNEQFF. In nucleotides, the CDR3 is TGCGCCAGCAGCTTACCCGGGACTAGTACGAATGAGCAGTTCTTC.

J is TRBJ2-7 and V is TRBV20-1; 9 bases match TRBD1. Germline CDR1 and CDR2: DFQATT and SNEGSKA (reference sequence). The CDR3 is 13 residues long. V lost 6 bases, J lost 4 bases, and 7 bases stayed unmatched. The CDR3 here is CSALPGQGYEQYF. For the CDR3, the DNA is TGCAGTGCCCTACCGGGACAGGGATACGAGCAGTACTTC.

The J gene is TRBJ2-4, the V gene TRBV5-4, with TRBD2 as a possible D gene (6 bases). This CDR3 is built from 15 residues. The V end lost 5 bases, the J end lost 0 bases, and 12 bases lay between the germline ends. Germline CDR1 and CDR2: SGHNT and YYREEE (reference sequence). DNA for the CDR3: TGTGCCAGCAGTCCCGCGGGGCTAGCCAAAAACATTCAGTACTTC. Its translation: CASSPAGLAKNIQYF.

The V gene is TRBV20-1, the J gene TRBJ2-5; TRBD1 might be the D (6 bases). Trimming stripped 2 bases from V and 2 bases from J, with 12 bases between. The CDR3 extends over 14 amino acids. Germline CDR1 and CDR2: DFQATT and SNEGSKA (reference sequence). CDR3 in DNA: TGCAGTGCTAGACGGGACAAAATGCAAGAGACCCAGTACTTC. Residues: CSARRDKMQETQYF.

The chain couples TRBV11-2 to TRBJ2-3; D possibly corresponds to TRBD2 (5 bases). Trimming shortened V by 1 base and J by 1 base, and 9 bases separated the two germline ends. The CDR3 spans 15 residues. Germline CDR1 SGHAT, CDR2 FQNNGV. The CDR3 is CASSLGVGGTDTQYF. For the CDR3, the DNA is TGTGCCAGCAGCTTAGGTGTCGGGGGCACAGATACGCAGTATTTT.

This clonotype was detected once. V gene TRBV7-2 combines with J gene TRBJ2-5; maybe TRBD2 (5 bases). The germline V gene has CDR1 SGHTA and CDR2 FQGNSA. This CDR3 has 14 amino acids. V lost 4 bases, J lost 5 bases, and 14 bases lay in between. CDR3 residues: CASSSLAIGETQYF. The DNA of the CDR3 is TGTGCCAGCAGCTCTTTAGCGATTGGCGAGACCCAGTACTTC.

The chain employs TRBV7-9 and TRBJ2-7; D not resolved. The germline V and J ends were trimmed by 1 base and 7 bases, with 11 bases remaining between them. Germline loops: CDR1 SEHNR, CDR2 FQNEAQ (reference sequence). The CDR3 covers 13 residues. The CDR3 here is CASSLVRAWEQYF. In DNA, the CDR3 is TGTGCCAGCAGCTTAGTCCGGGCTTGGGAGCAGTACTTC. Variable domain in full (rest from reference TRBV7-9 and TRBJ2-7): DTGVSQNPRHKITKRGQNVTFRCDPISEHNRLYWYRQTLGQGPEFLTYFQNEAQLEKSRLLSDRFSAERPKGSFSTLEIQRTEQGDSAMYLCASSLVRAWEQYFGPGTRLTVT.

The rearrangement links TRBV7-9 to TRBJ1-1; tentatively, D is TRBD1 (5 bases). CDR1 SEHNR and CDR2 FQNEAQ come from the germline V gene (reference sequence). With 1 base removed from V and 7 bases from J, the gap between germline ends came to 10 bases. The CDR3 has 13 residues. The CDR3 reads CASSLGGPYEAFF. In DNA form, the CDR3 reads TGTGCCAGCAGCTTAGGGGGCCCGTATGAAGCTTTCTTT.

V is TRBV6-5 and J is TRBJ2-2; tentatively, D is TRBD1 or TRBD2 (6 bases each). Germline CDR1 reads MNHEY; CDR2 reads SVGAGI. This CDR3 contains 15 residues. V lost 7 bases and J 5 bases, leaving 17 bases between the germline ends. For the CDR3, the DNA is TGTGCCAGCAAGGAGGGGGGCACGATAACCGGGGAGCTGTTTTTT. Protein: CASKEGGTITGELFF.

The rearrangement joins TRBV29-1 to TRBJ2-2, with D hard to call. This CDR3 comprises 12 residues. V was shortened by 5 bases and J by 6 bases, with 10 bases between the two germline ends. Looked up from germline, CDR1 is SQVTM and CDR2 is ANQGSEA. Written as DNA, the CDR3 is TGCAGCGTTCGGGTTTCAGCCGGGGAGCTGTTTTTT. Encoded protein: CSVRVSAGELFF.

This rearrangement joins TRBV2 to TRBJ1-5, with a weak D call TRBD1 (5 bases). The germline V gene encodes CDR1 SNHLY and CDR2 FYNNEI. Between the trimmed V and J ends, which lost 8 bases and 2 bases, there was a span of 13 bases. CDR3 size: 14 residues. CDR3: CASHGGYGNQPQHF. The CDR3 DNA is TGTGCCAGCCACGGGGGGTATGGCAATCAGCCCCAGCATTTT.

This sequence joins TRBV28 and TRBJ2-7; D unclear. CDR3 size: 15 residues. Trimming stripped 8 bases from V and 3 bases from J, with 20 bases between. The germline V gene encodes CDR1 MDHEN and CDR2 SYDVKM. CDR3 nucleotides: TGTGCCAGCGGGCCCACCTCTCACTTCGACTACGAGCAGTACTTC. Its protein product is CASGPTSHFDYEQYF.

This clonotype was counted a single time. This chain uses TRBV7-2 with TRBJ2-3; 7 nucleotides line up with TRBD1. Germline CDR1 SGHTA, CDR2 FQGNSA. The length of the CDR3 is 13 residues. The V gene end was trimmed by 6 bases and the J gene end by 4 bases; junction bases not matched to a gene: 4. The CDR3 DNA sequence: TGTGCCAGCAGACAAGGGACAGCAGATACGCAGTATTTT. This sequence encodes CASRQGTADTQYF.

The chain combines TRBV6-4 with TRBJ2-1; 8 bases are a match to TRBD2. The V and J ends lost 4 bases and 5 bases, in that order; junction bases with no gene match: 10. This CDR3 contains 16 residues. Germline loops: CDR1 MRHNA, CDR2 SNTAGT. The CDR3 sequence: CASSAATSAYNNEQFF. The CDR3 coding sequence is TGTGCCAGCAGTGCCGCGACTAGCGCATATAACAATGAGCAGTTCTTC.

The CDR3 nucleotides read TGTGCCAGCAGTGGAGGACTCCTCTACGAGCAGTACGTC. It specifies CASSGGLLYEQYV. V and J are TRBV2 and TRBJ2-7, with a tentative D call TRBD2 (5 bases). CDR1 is SNHLY and CDR2 is FYNNEI in the germline V gene. V lost 4 bases to trimming and J lost 3 bases, with 10 bases between them. The CDR3 spans 13 residues.

The V and J genes are TRBV5-1 and TRBJ2-2; a weak D match, TRBD1 (5 bases). V lost 0 bases and J 6 bases, leaving 12 bases between the germline ends. This CDR3 is 15 amino acids long. Germline V gene data show CDR1 as SGHRS and CDR2 as YFSETQ. The CDR3 nucleotides read TGCGCCAGCAGCTTGGTTAGGGGTGAAGCCGGGGAGCTGTTTTTT. This gives the protein CASSLVRGEAGELFF.

The V call is TRBV3-1, the J call TRBJ2-5; 11 nucleotides align to TRBD2. The CDR3 length is 18 residues. Per the germline V gene, CDR1 is LGHDT and CDR2 is YNNKEL (reference sequence). V shed 1 base and J 3 bases; nucleotides not matched to a gene: 10. The CDR3 region is CASSQVVAGGLREETQYF. As DNA, the CDR3 is TGTGCCAGCAGCCAAGTCGTAGCGGGGGGGCTTCGCGAAGAGACCCAGTACTTC.

The V call is TRBV3-1, the J call TRBJ1-2; D is possibly TRBD1 (6 bases). Germline CDR1 reads LGHDT; CDR2 reads YNNKEL (reference sequence). The V end lost 4 bases, the J end lost 7 bases, and 10 bases lay between the germline ends. CDR3 length: 12 residues. This CDR3 is CASSPNRAGYTF. The CDR3 coding sequence is TGTGCCAGCAGCCCGAACAGGGCTGGCTACACCTTC. The full variable domain, rest sourced from reference TRBV3-1 and TRBJ1-2, is DTAVSQTPKYLVTQMGNDKSIKCEQNLGHDTMYWYKQDSKKFLKIMFSYNNKELIINETVPNRFSPKSPDKAHLNLHINSLELGDSAVYFCASSPNRAGYTFGSGTRLTVV.